This entry is about one T cell receptor (beta chain). Its antigen is unknown. Single viable CD3+CD4+CD8-CD45RO+ cells were sorted as the memory CD4+ T cells. Germline assignment: CDR1 MNHNY and CDR2 SVGAGI (reference sequence). The CDR3 consists of 16 residues. Unmatched junction bases numbered 8, after V lost 2 bases and J lost 9 bases. The sample is drawn from a study of memory CD4+ T cells and cytomegalovirus serostatus. Overall study: Healthy Belgian adult donors included roughly ten CMV-positive and approximately 25 CMV-negative people.

Study outcomes and limitations: Of 164 reported CMV TCRbeta sequences, under 80 were found in memory CD4+ repertoires.

Repertoires were generated with immunoSEQ multiplex PCR, while TCRdb's copy carries only in-frame clones and drops some. The sample contains approximately 46,000 clones, under 80% of which appear only once. This clonotype was sampled from an adult in good health and CMV-seronegative. The sequencing input was memory CD4+ T cells from blood. This chain joins TRBV6-6 and TRBJ2-1; 12 nucleotides agree with TRBD1. CDR3 DNA: TGTGCCAGCAGTTACGGGACAGGGGGCGCGAGGGGTGAGCAGTTCTTC. Its translation: CASSYGTGGARGEQFF.